These 13 T cell receptor beta chains share one sample of origin, sequenced in a study of blood T cell repertoires in COVID-19. Method: immunoSEQ multiplex PCR; TCRdb's copy keeps in-frame clones and lacks some. The sample yields 130,000 to 150,000 clones, 76% seen once. Specimen: peripheral blood. Receptors were obtained from a man between 60 and 75 years old with acute or convalescent COVID-19.

This clone was detected only a few times. The chain has TRBV7-7 and TRBJ2-3; possibly TRBD2 for D (5 bases). Germline V gene data show CDR1 as SSHAT and CDR2 as FNYEAQ (reference sequence). This CDR3 is 15 amino acids long. The ends were cut back, 5 bases at V and 2 bases at J, with 14 bases in the middle. The CDR3: CASSRLLEHTDTQYF. The DNA of the CDR3 is TGTGCCAGCAGCCGACTATTAGAGCACACAGATACGCAGTATTTT.

The chain couples TRBV3-1 (or the pseudogene TRBV3-2) to TRBJ2-1; 8 positions match TRBD2. V lost 1 base to trimming and J lost 6 bases; unmatched junction nucleotides: 2. Germline V gene lookup returns CDR1 LGHDT and CDR2 YNNKEL (reference sequence). The length of the CDR3 is 14 residues. The CDR3: CASSQGLAPNEQFF. CDR3 coding DNA: TGTGCCAGCAGCCAAGGACTAGCGCCCAATGAGCAGTTCTTC.

This clone was detected only a few times. The chain recombines TRBV4-1 with TRBJ2-1; weak D call: TRBD1 (5 bases). Germline loops: CDR1 MGHRA, CDR2 YSYEKL. This CDR3 region has 12 residues. Trimming took off 0 bases at V and 9 bases at J, with 6 bases between the two ends. The CDR3 sequence: CASSQDRVEQFF. DNA for the CDR3: TGCGCCAGCAGCCAAGACAGGGTTGAGCAGTTCTTC.

The chain has TRBV7-2 and TRBJ2-1, with 9 bases that match TRBD2. Per germline, CDR1 SGHTA and CDR2 FQGNSA. The V gene end was trimmed by 5 bases and the J gene end by 7 bases; junction bases not matched to a gene: 9. This CDR3 spans 15 amino acids. The CDR3 loop reads CASSESSGRENEQFF. CDR3 bases: TGTGCCAGCAGCGAAAGTAGCGGGAGAGAGAATGAGCAGTTCTTC.

The chain couples TRBV4-2 to TRBJ2-3; 12 bases align to TRBD2. Germline lookup yields CDR1 LGHNA and CDR2 YNFKEQ. V lost 0 bases, J lost 2 bases, and 18 bases stayed unmatched. This CDR3 region has 22 residues. The CDR3 protein is CASSQEISGLAGGSLFTDTQYF. CDR3 DNA sequence: TGTGCCAGCAGCCAAGAGATTTCGGGACTAGCGGGTGGGAGCCTCTTCACAGATACGCAGTATTTT.

The chain carries TRBV18 and TRBJ1-2; D perhaps matches TRBD1 (6 bases). Germline lookup yields CDR1 KGHSH and CDR2 LQKENI. The CDR3 runs 15 residues. V was cut by 1 base and J by 6 bases, with 15 bases left in between. This CDR3 reads CASSPLRQGYDGYTF. In DNA form, the CDR3 reads TGTGCCAGCTCACCACTCCGGCAGGGGTATGATGGCTACACCTTC.

V and J are TRBV6-2 or TRBV6-3 and TRBJ2-5; tentatively, D is TRBD2 (6 bases). This CDR3 has 19 amino acids. V was trimmed by 4 bases and J by 0 bases, leaving 24 bases between them. The germline V gene has CDR1 MNHEY and CDR2 SVGEGT. In DNA, the CDR3 is TGTGCCAGCAGTTCTCCAACCACGGGGGAGGTTACGTACCAAGAGACCCAGTACTTC. Translation: CASSSPTTGEVTYQETQYF.

The chain couples TRBV23-1 to TRBJ1-1; D ambiguous. TRBV23-1 is treated as an ORF (open reading frame) with a function not yet certain. CDR3 length: 14 amino acids. The ends were cut back, 3 bases at V and 2 bases at J, with 10 bases in the middle. The CDR3 loop is CASSHSDYNTEAFF. DNA for the CDR3: TGCGCCAGCAGTCACTCCGACTATAACACTGAAGCTTTCTTT.

Notes on this clone: The same CDR3 arises from other DNA sequences in this sample as well. V gene TRBV27 combines with J gene TRBJ1-5; TRBD1 aligns across 9 bases. This CDR3 region has 14 residues. Germline CDR1 reads MNHEY; CDR2 reads SMNVEV (reference sequence). V lost 9 bases to trimming and J lost 6 bases; unmatched junction nucleotides: 9. CDR3 DNA: TGTGCCAGTTCCTTAACAGGGGGCGGTCAGCCCCAGCATTTT. Translation: CASSLTGGGQPQHF.

This sequence joins TRBV12-3 or TRBV12-4 and TRBJ1-1, with TRBD1 matching 7 bases. The ends lost 6 bases at V and 5 bases at J; junction bases unmatched: 6. The CDR3 has 13 residues. The CDR3 here is CASRETGRTEAFF. CDR3 DNA: TGTGCCAGCAGAGAGACAGGGAGGACTGAAGCTTTCTTT.

The chain employs TRBV6-6 and TRBJ1-6, with TRBD1 matching 9 bases. Germline loops: CDR1 MNHNY, CDR2 SVGAGI (reference sequence). The CDR3 extends over 17 amino acids. Losses at the gene ends were 5 bases for V and 7 bases for J; bases not matched to a gene: 12. The DNA for the CDR3 is TGTGCCAGCAGTCCATCTGCCGGGACAGGGCCCAATTCACCCCTCCACTTT. Translating it yields CASSPSAGTGPNSPLHF.

The rearrangement links TRBV3-1 (or the pseudogene TRBV3-2) to TRBJ1-3; TRBD1 aligns across 12 bases. V was pared by 3 bases and J by 6 bases, with 6 bases of the junction left unmatched. CDR1 is LGHDT and CDR2 is YNNKEL in the germline V gene (reference sequence). The CDR3 runs to 16 residues. The CDR3 bases are TGTGCCAGCAGCCATCCCGGGACAGGGGGCGAAAACACCATATATTTT. This sequence encodes CASSHPGTGGENTIYF.

The rearrangement links TRBV7-3 to TRBJ2-7; D might be TRBD2 (6 bases). CDR3 length: 14 amino acids. The germline V and J ends were trimmed by 5 bases and 5 bases, with 16 bases remaining between them. The germline V gene has CDR1 SGHTA and CDR2 FQGTGA. Here the CDR3 DNA reads TGTGCCAGCAGCCTAGCCCGACTAGTCCACGAGCAGTACTTC. It translates to CASSLARLVHEQYF. Full variable domain (outside the CDR3, taken from reference TRBV7-3 and TRBJ2-7): GAGVSQTPSNKVTEKGKYVELRCDPISGHTALYWYRQSLGQGPEFLIYFQGTGAADDSGLPNDRFFAVRPEGSVSTLKIQRTERGDSAVYLCASSLARLVHEQYFGPGTRLTVT.